This record covers a single T cell receptor beta chain. No cognate antigen has been identified for it. Base qualities are not provided; no much larger clone lies one nucleotide away. This sample was taken from a study of blood T cell repertoires in COVID-19 (dated by TCRdb to 2020 to 2021). For the study in its entirety: Collaborator samples came from the United States, Italy and Spain and covered acute and convalescent phases of COVID-19. Sample metadata almost always included a de-identified subject ID, COVID-19 status, age in years and sex. The dataset comprised deeply sampled blood TCRbeta repertoires from subjects exposed to, actively infected with, or recovered from COVID-19. The prospective study material was composed of cDNA or gDNA derived from T cells, B-cell-depleted T cells, or PBMCs. The repertoires were released in a freely available public database meant as a resource for research on the immune response to SARS-CoV-2. Where HLA class I and class II types were available, the types were taken from metadata supplied by the sample provider, not from assay-based typing. Samples were obtained from the ongoing ImmuneRACE study (first 160 participants) and from about 1,300 subjects provided by 6 global collaborators.

TCRbeta CDR3 regions were amplified from genomic DNA by means of the immunoSEQ Assay, a bias-controlled multiplex PCR. Processing in the source paper ran as follows. Nucleated cell counts per sample were estimated from amplification of reference gene primers within the assay. To quantify the absolute abundance of each unique TCRbeta CDR3 rearrangement, sequence reads were collapsed and filtered. Productive Simpson clonality was computed per sample as the square root of Simpson's diversity index over productive rearrangements. As stored in TCRdb, this immuneACCESS dataset retains in-frame rearrangements with V and J assigned. A fraction of the clones does not appear; measured against another copy, unresolved V genes explain less than half of the discrepancy, and the remainder lacks a known reason. V and J calls and clone size are copied from that table; D and trimming were computed from the DNA. For this sample the table gives under 450,000 clones, of which approximately 86% were detected only once. The ten largest make up just over 7% of the sample.

One collaborating source in Seattle enrolled patients while the patients were actively infected and followed the patients over time throughout the course of disease. Whole blood was collected in K2EDTA tubes by collaborating institutions according to the institutions' own protocols. For TCRbeta analysis, collaborator samples were shipped as frozen whole blood, as isolated PBMCs, or as DNA extracted from either sample type. What the authors observed across the whole study: The quantity of clinical and demographic metadata differed by source and by participant and was supplied without curation.

This receptor was taken from a woman aged 55-70 years with COVID-19, enrolled during active disease. What was sequenced was peripheral blood.

Here the CDR3 is given as CASSDRQEAFF. The DNA is as follows: TGTGCCAGCAGTGACCGACAGGAGGCTTTCTTT. The chain links TRBV6-1 with TRBJ1-1, with TRBD1 as a weak D call on 6 bases. The CDR3 starts with the cysteine, ends with the phenylalanine, and has 11 residues. The retained sequence is limited to the CDR3, 33 bases, with the frame set at the first base. Trimming takes 3 bases from V and 11 bases from J, and the germline ends sit 10 bases apart. CDR1 is given as MNHNS and CDR2 as SASEGT, both from the germline V gene.